These T cell receptor beta chains were read from a single sample in a study of T cell repertoires and Cas9 in healthy adults. Produced via immunoSEQ multiplex PCR; TCRdb's table is partial and in-frame only. Here the sample spans 1,500 or so clones, roughly 79% being singletons. The material sequenced was SpCas9-reactive Tregs (CD4+, CD25+, CD127-, CD137+, CD154-) from PBMCs; culture status not recorded. Every receptor here comes from a human donor in good health. Both conserved end residues are part of each CDR3. The D gene is left open where the match is weak. Not every row has a clone size; where given, it reads once, few, many or a size class.

CDR3 DNA,CDR3 protein,D gene,J gene,V gene,clone size
TGCGCCAGCAGCCAAGGGATCAGGGTGGGGACTGAAGCTTTCTTT,CASSQGIRVGTEAFF,.,TRBJ1-1,TRBV4-1,.
TGTGCCAGCACCCCTTCTGGGGTTCTTGACAAAAACATTCAGTACTTC,CASTPSGVLDKNIQYF,.,TRBJ2-4,TRBV28,few
TGCGCCAGCAGCCAAGGGACAGGGGGAAGCTCTGGGGCCAACGTCCTGACTTTC,CASSQGTGGSSGANVLTF,TRBD1,TRBJ2-6,TRBV4-1,.
TGTGCCAGCAGTCCAACAGGGGGGATAACGAACACTGAAGCTTTCTTT,CASSPTGGITNTEAFF,TRBD1,TRBJ1-1,TRBV7-9,once
TGTGCCAGCTCACCATGGGGCGCCGCGAACACCGGGGAGCTGTTTTTT,CASSPWGAANTGELFF,.,TRBJ2-2,TRBV18,once
TGTGCCAGCAGTCCCTTAGACATCCGCAAAAAACTGTTTTTT,CASSPLDIRKKLFF,.,TRBJ1-4,TRBV27,.
TGTGCCAGCAGTTTTTCATTGGGGACTGCACGCTTCGCGGGAAGTTCGCGCACAGATACGCAGTATTTT,CASSFSLGTARFAGSSRTDTQYF,.,TRBJ2-3,TRBV28,few
TGTGCCAGCAGACGCAGGTACACAGATACGCAGTATTTT,CASRRRYTDTQYF,.,TRBJ2-3,TRBV28,.
TGCAGCGTTGTAGGGGGCTGGGGGAACACTGAAGCTTTCTTT,CSVVGGWGNTEAFF,TRBD1,TRBJ1-1,TRBV29-1,.
TGTGCCAGCAGCTTAACCACGACAGGGGGTAGCTACACCTTC,CASSLTTTGGSYTF,TRBD1,TRBJ1-2,TRBV11-2,large
TGTGCCAGCAGCCAAGGCACGCCTAGCGGGGGGACAGATACGCAGTATTTT,CASSQGTPSGGTDTQYF,TRBD2,TRBJ2-3,TRBV14,.
TGTGCCAGCAGCTTGATTGGCGCGGGCGGGGAGCTGTTTTTT,CASSLIGAGGELFF,.,TRBJ2-2,TRBV5-5,.
TGTGCCATCAGTGAGGGGAGCGGGGTTAACACCGGGGAGCTGTTTTTT,CAISEGSGVNTGELFF,TRBD2,TRBJ2-2,TRBV10-3,.
TGTGCCAGCAGCGTAGAGTCGGACACTGAAGCTTTCTTT,CASSVESDTEAFF,.,TRBJ1-1,TRBV9,.
TGCGCCAGCAGCTCAGGGACTAGCGGGAGCACAGATACGCAGTATTTT,CASSSGTSGSTDTQYF,TRBD2,TRBJ2-3,TRBV5-1,.
TGTGCCAGCAGCTTAGGCGGAGTTAACACCGGGGAGCTGTTTTTT,CASSLGGVNTGELFF,.,TRBJ2-2,TRBV7-2,.
TGTGCCACCAGCCGGGGAGGGAGCGGGAGGGGCAATGAGCAGTTCTTC,CATSRGGSGRGNEQFF,TRBD2,TRBJ2-1,TRBV15,.
TGTGCCAGCAGACAAACCGGGCTCTCCTACGAGCAGTACTTC,CASRQTGLSYEQYF,.,TRBJ2-7,TRBV2,few
TGTGCCAGCAGTTATGGCCGGGTCGCTGTCACTGAAGCTTTCTTT,CASSYGRVAVTEAFF,.,TRBJ1-1,TRBV6-6,.
TGTGCCAGCAGAACGCCGCTGCTACACGTGTTAGACGAGCAGTACTTC,CASRTPLLHVLDEQYF,.,TRBJ2-7,TRBV21-1,.
TGTGCCAGCTCACGAGAGTCGGCCCTTGGCGGGGGAGTGGTGGCTGAGCAGTTCTTC,CASSRESALGGGVVAEQFF,TRBD2,TRBJ2-1,TRBV18,.
TGTGCCACCAGCAGAGGGGGGCAGGGCCTCATGAACACTGAAGCTTTCTTT,CATSRGGQGLMNTEAFF,.,TRBJ1-1,TRBV15,.
TGCAGCGGGTGCGGTCACGACGGAGATACGCAGTATTTT,CSGCGHDGDTQYF,.,TRBJ2-3,TRBV29-1,.
TGTGCCAGCAGCCCCGTCATTCCAGCTCGAAAGACCTATGGCTACACCTTC,CASSPVIPARKTYGYTF,.,TRBJ1-2,TRBV7-4,.
TGTGCCAGCAGCTTAACTCCACTAGGGGTCAATGAGCAGTTCTTC,CASSLTPLGVNEQFF,.,TRBJ2-1,TRBV7-3,.
TGTGCCAGCAGCTTGTATTGGGGGGTCCAAGAGACCCAGTACTTC,CASSLYWGVQETQYF,.,TRBJ2-5,TRBV5-6,few
TGTGCCAGCAGTGACAGGGCTATAGCGGGAGGAGCAAGACATGAGCAGTTCTTC,CASSDRAIAGGARHEQFF,TRBD2,TRBJ2-1,TRBV28,.
TGTGCCAGCAGTAAGGGGGGTGCTTACAATGAGCAGTTCTTC,CASSKGGAYNEQFF,.,TRBJ2-1,TRBV5-4,few
TGTGCCAGCAGTTTTTTTGTCAGGGAATATAATTCACCCCTCCACTTT,CASSFFVREYNSPLHF,.,TRBJ1-6,TRBV6-5,.
TGTGCCAGCAGCCCCTTAGGACTCCTCTACGAGCAGTACTTC,CASSPLGLLYEQYF,.,TRBJ2-7,TRBV5-5,.
TGTGCCATCAGCACGGGACAGGGGAATGGCTACACCTTC,CAISTGQGNGYTF,TRBD1,TRBJ1-2,TRBV10-3,few
TGCGCCAGCAGTGCCCCGGGGGCGGGGGGCCCTAGCTCCTACAATGAGCAGTTCTTC,CASSAPGAGGPSSYNEQFF,TRBD2,TRBJ2-1,TRBV5-1,few